Included here is one T cell receptor beta chain sequence, with context. Its antigen is still unknown. CDR3 size: 15 residues. The germline V gene has CDR1 MGHRA and CDR2 YSYEKL. The J segment lost 3 bases and the V segment lost 4 bases, leaving 5 bases of the junction unmatched. The data originate from a study of cytomegalovirus exposure and HLA in healthy donors. Vbeta (60) and Jbeta (13) primers were used in the PCR. Profiled with immunoSEQ multiplex PCR; TCRdb holds only in-frame clones, not every one. The record lists 150,000 to 200,000 clones, of which the ten most abundant hold 0.65% to 0.9%. Study outcomes and limitations: Being productive about 87% or about 30% of the time was typical of most TCR beta V segments in an earlier analysis.

The clonotype was recovered from a woman between 18 and 29 years old in good health and CMV-seropositive. What was sequenced was PBMCs. V and J are TRBV4-1 and TRBJ2-7, with TRBD2 matching 11 bases. CDR3 DNA sequence: TGCGCCAGCAGCCGTAGCGGGGGGGAGGGCTACGAGCAGTACTTC. It yields the protein CASSRSGGEGYEQYF.